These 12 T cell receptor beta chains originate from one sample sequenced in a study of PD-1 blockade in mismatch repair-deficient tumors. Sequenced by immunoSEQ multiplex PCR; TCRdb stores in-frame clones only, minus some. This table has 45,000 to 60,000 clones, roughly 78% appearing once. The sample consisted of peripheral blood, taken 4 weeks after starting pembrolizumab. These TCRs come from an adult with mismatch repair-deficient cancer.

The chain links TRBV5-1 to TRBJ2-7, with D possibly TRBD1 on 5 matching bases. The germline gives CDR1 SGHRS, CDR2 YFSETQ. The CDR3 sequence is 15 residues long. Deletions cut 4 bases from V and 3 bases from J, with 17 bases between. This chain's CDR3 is CASSVSTGAIYEQYF. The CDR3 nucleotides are TGCGCCAGCAGCGTTTCCACAGGAGCCATCTACGAGCAGTACTTC.

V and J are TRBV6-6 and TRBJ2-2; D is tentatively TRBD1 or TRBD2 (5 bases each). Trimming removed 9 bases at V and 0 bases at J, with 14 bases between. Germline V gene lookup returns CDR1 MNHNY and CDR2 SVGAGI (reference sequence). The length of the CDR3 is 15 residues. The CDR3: CASRPGPTNTGELFF. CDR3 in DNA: TGTGCCAGTCGGCCGGGACCTACGAACACCGGGGAGCTGTTTTTT.

The CDR3 nucleotides are TGCGCCAGCAGTGAGTCGTATAATAGCTTGGGAGCCGAAGGAGGTTTTGTAAATGAGCAGTTCTTC. Amino acids: CASSESYNSLGAEGGFVNEQFF. The rearrangement links TRBV10-1 to TRBJ2-1; the D gene is possibly TRBD2 (5 bases). Trimming took 0 bases from V and 7 from J, leaving 34 bases between them. This CDR3 contains 22 residues. The germline CDR1 and CDR2 sequences are WNHNN and SYGVQD (reference sequence).

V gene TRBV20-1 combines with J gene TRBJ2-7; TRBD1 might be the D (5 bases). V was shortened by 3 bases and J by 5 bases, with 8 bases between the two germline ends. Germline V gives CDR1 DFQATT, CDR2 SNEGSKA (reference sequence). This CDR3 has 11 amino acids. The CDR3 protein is CSASVGDEQYF. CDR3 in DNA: TGCAGTGCTAGCGTAGGGGACGAGCAGTACTTC.

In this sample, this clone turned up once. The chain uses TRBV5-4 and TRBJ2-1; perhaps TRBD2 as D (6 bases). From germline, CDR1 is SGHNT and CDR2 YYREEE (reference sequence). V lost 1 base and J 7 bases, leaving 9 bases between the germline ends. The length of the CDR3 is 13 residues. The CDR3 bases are TGTGCCAGCAGCTTGCAACTAGCTAATGAGCAGTTCTTC. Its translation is CASSLQLANEQFF.

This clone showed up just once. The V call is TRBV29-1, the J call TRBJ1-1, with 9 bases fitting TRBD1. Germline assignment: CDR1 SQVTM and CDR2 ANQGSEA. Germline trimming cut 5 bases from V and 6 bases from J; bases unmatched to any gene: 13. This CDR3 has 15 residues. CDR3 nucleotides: TGCAGCGTTAATGACAGGGGGTTCCCCGGCGCTGAAGCTTTCTTT. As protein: CSVNDRGFPGAEAFF.

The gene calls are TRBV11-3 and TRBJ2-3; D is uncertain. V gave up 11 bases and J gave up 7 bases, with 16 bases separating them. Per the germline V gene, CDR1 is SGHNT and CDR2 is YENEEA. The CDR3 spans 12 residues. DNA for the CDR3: TGTGCCTCTGGGGTCGAGTTGCATACGCAGTATTTT. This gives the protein CASGVELHTQYF. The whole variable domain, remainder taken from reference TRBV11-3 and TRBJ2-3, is EAGVVQSPRYKIIEKKQPVAFWCNPISGHNTLYWYLQNLGQGPELLIRYENEEAVDDSQLPKDRFSAERLKGVDSTLKIQPAELGDSAVYLCASGVELHTQYFGPGTRLTVL.

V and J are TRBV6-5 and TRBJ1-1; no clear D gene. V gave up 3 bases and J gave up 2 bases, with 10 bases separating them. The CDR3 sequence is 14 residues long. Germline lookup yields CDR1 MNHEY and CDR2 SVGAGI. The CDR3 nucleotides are TGTGCCAGCAGTTATTCCGGGGATAACACTGAAGCTTTCTTT. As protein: CASSYSGDNTEAFF.

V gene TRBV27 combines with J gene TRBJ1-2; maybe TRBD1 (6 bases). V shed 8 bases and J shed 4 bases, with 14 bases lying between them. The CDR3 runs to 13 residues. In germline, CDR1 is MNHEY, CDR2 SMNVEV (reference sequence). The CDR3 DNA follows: TGTGCCAGCGGCCGGCGGGACATCTATGGCTACACCTTC. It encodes CASGRRDIYGYTF.

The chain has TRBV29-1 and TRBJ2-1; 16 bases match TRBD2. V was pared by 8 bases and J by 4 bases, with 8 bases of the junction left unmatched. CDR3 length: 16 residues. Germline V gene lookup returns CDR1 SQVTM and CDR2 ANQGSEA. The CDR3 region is CSSDRGLAGGYNEQFF. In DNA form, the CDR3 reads TGCAGCTCCGACCGGGGACTAGCGGGAGGGTACAATGAGCAGTTCTTC.

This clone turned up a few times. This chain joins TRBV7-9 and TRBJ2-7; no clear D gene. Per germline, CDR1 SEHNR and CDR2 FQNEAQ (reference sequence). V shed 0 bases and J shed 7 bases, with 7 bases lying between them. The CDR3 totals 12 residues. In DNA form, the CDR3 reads TGTGCCAGCAGCTTAGCCGGGTGGGAGCAGTACTTC. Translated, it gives CASSLAGWEQYF.

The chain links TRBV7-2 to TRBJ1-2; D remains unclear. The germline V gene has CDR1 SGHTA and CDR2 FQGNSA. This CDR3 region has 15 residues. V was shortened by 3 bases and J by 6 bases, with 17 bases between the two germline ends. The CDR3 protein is CASSFAGPTGHGYTF. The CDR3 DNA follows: TGTGCCAGCAGCTTTGCCGGGCCTACCGGGCATGGCTACACCTTC.